One and the same sample provided the 23 T cell receptor beta chains below, sequenced in a study of T cell responses to AZD1222 COVID-19 vaccine. Here immunoSEQ multiplex PCR was the method, and the copy in TCRdb shows in-frame clones only, minus some. The table records about 100,000 clones, around 87% of them present only once. This sample comprised peripheral blood, obtained on day 0 of AZD1222 vaccination. These receptors originate from an adult in good health.

The rearrangement joins TRBV3-1 (or the pseudogene TRBV3-2) to TRBJ1-3, with D maybe TRBD1 (5 bases). The CDR3 has 17 amino acids. Germline values: CDR1 LGHDT, CDR2 YNNKEL (reference sequence). V was pared by 3 bases and J by 0 bases, with 15 bases between. The CDR3 coding sequence is TGTGCCAGCAGCCAGAACGTACAGGCCTTCTCTGGAAACACCATATATTTT. Translating it yields CASSQNVQAFSGNTIYF.

This chain joins TRBV28 and TRBJ1-1; tentative D call: TRBD1 (5 bases). The CDR3 is 11 residues long. Germline values: CDR1 MDHEN, CDR2 SYDVKM. V was cut by 7 bases and J by 7 bases, with 10 bases left in between. CDR3 bases: TGTGCCAGCACCACAGGCGGTGAAGCTTTCTTT. Protein product: CASTTGGEAFF.

The chain employs TRBV7-3 and TRBJ2-1, with 8 positions matching TRBD1. CDR3 length equals 16 residues. Germline assignment: CDR1 SGHTA and CDR2 FQGTGA. Trimming removed 6 bases from V and 2 bases from J; junction bases left unmatched: 9. The CDR3 DNA follows: TGTGCCAGCAGTCCATCCGGACAGGGTACCTACAATGAGCAGTTCTTC. Translation: CASSPSGQGTYNEQFF. Together with reference TRBV7-3 and TRBJ2-1, the CDR3 gives the full variable domain: GAGVSQTPSNKVTEKGKYVELRCDPISGHTALYWYRQSLGQGPEFLIYFQGTGAADDSGLPNDRFFAVRPEGSVSTLKIQRTERGDSAVYLCASSPSGQGTYNEQFFGPGTRLTVL.

Remarks on this clone: Within the sample, other DNA sequences also encode this same CDR3. This chain connects TRBV6-2 or TRBV6-3 to TRBJ1-3; D call uncertain. The CDR3 is 14 amino acids. Germline CDR1 and CDR2: MNHEY and SVGEGT. The ends were cut back, 3 bases at V and 1 base at J, with 7 bases in the middle. The CDR3 nucleotides read TGTGCCAGCAGTTATTCCGGGTCTGGAAACACCATATATTTT. It encodes CASSYSGSGNTIYF.

This chain connects TRBV2 to TRBJ1-4; no reliable D call. Deletions cut 5 bases from V and 8 bases from J, with 15 bases between. Germline CDR1 reads SNHLY; CDR2 reads FYNNEI. The CDR3 runs to 14 residues. The CDR3 DNA follows: TGTGCCAGCAGTATTGGGGAGTGGAAGGAAAAACTGTTTTTT. Its protein product is CASSIGEWKEKLFF.

The chain employs TRBV18 and TRBJ2-1; TRBD2 matches at 8 bases. CDR1 and CDR2 (germline): KGHSH, LQKENI. V dropped 1 base and J dropped 10; count of bases not matched to a gene: 0. This CDR3 region has 12 residues. Here the CDR3 DNA reads TGTGCCAGCTCACCACAGCGGGAGGAGCAGTTCTTC. Translating gives CASSPQREEQFF. Full variable domain (outside the CDR3, taken from reference TRBV18 and TRBJ2-1): NAGVMQNPRHLVRRRGQEARLRCSPMKGHSHVYWYRQLPEEGLKFMVYLQKENIIDESGMPKERFSAEFPKEGPSILRIQQVVRGDSAAYFCASSPQREEQFFGPGTRLTVL.

The chain couples TRBV19 to TRBJ1-2; TRBD1 aligns across 10 bases. Trimming at V came to 3 bases and at J to 5 bases, leaving 3 bases not matched to a gene. CDR1 LNHDA and CDR2 SQIVND come from the germline V gene (reference sequence). CDR3 length equals 14 residues. The CDR3 loop is CASSMRDRGYGYTF. For the CDR3, the DNA is TGTGCCAGTAGTATGCGGGACAGGGGTTATGGCTACACCTTC.

This chain links TRBV24-1 with TRBJ1-3; D ambiguous. The V end was cut by 4 bases, the J end by 0 bases, with 9 bases between. This CDR3 spans 15 amino acids. Germline CDR1 reads KGHDR; CDR2 reads SFDVKD. The CDR3 spells CATSEGPFSGNTIYF. The CDR3 nucleotides are TGTGCCACCAGTGAGGGTCCGTTCTCTGGAAACACCATATATTTT.

The chain employs TRBV29-1 and TRBJ2-7; tentatively, D is TRBD1 (6 bases). Germline V lookup: CDR1 SQVTM, CDR2 ANQGSEA. V was clipped by 6 bases and J by 3 bases, with 15 bases between them. This CDR3 region has 13 residues. The CDR3 is CSVRDTLGYEQYF. The CDR3, as DNA: TGCAGCGTCCGGGACACCTTAGGCTACGAGCAGTACTTC.

The chain employs TRBV6-5 and TRBJ2-7; D possibly corresponds to TRBD1 (6 bases). Per germline, CDR1 MNHEY and CDR2 SVGAGI. V was cut by 5 bases and J by 2 bases, with 16 bases left in between. CDR3 length: 15 amino acids. The CDR3 loop is CASSQSGTSTYEQYF. CDR3 DNA sequence: TGTGCCAGCAGTCAAAGTGGGACATCTACCTACGAGCAGTACTTC.

This clone has a handful of counts. The chain combines TRBV10-2 with TRBJ1-2, with D maybe TRBD1 (6 bases). V was pared by 10 bases and J by 8 bases, with 17 bases between. The CDR3 runs 12 residues. From germline, CDR1 is WSHSY and CDR2 SAAADI. The CDR3 DNA follows: TGCGCCACCACAGGAGACACAGGGGGCTACACCTTC. This sequence encodes CATTGDTGGYTF.

The V gene is TRBV4-2, the J gene TRBJ1-2, with no clear D. Per the germline V gene, CDR1 is LGHNA and CDR2 is YNFKEQ. CDR3 size: 16 residues. Trimming removed 0 bases from V and 3 bases from J, with 14 bases in between. CDR3 DNA sequence: TGTGCCAGCAGCCAAGATGATGGGTGGTTAGACTATGGCTACACCTTC. Translation gives CASSQDDGWLDYGYTF.

This sequence joins TRBV28 and TRBJ1-1, with TRBD1 identical over 7 bases. V lost 3 bases, J lost 4 bases, and 11 bases stayed unmatched. CDR1 and CDR2 from the germline V gene are MDHEN and SYDVKM. This CDR3 spans 16 amino acids. The CDR3 protein is CASSFPAAGGATEAFF. CDR3 coding DNA: TGTGCCAGCAGTTTCCCCGCCGCAGGGGGGGCCACTGAAGCTTTCTTT.

This clone has a handful of counts. V usage is TRBV7-3 and J usage is TRBJ1-6, with unresolved D. Germline CDR1 SGHTA, CDR2 FQGTGA. V was shortened by 0 bases and J by 8 bases, with 5 bases between the two germline ends. The CDR3 runs 13 residues. CDR3 region: CASSLTRDSPLHF. In DNA, the CDR3 is TGTGCCAGCAGCTTAACCCGGGATTCACCCCTCCACTTT.

The chain recombines TRBV5-8 with TRBJ1-2; D is unresolved. This CDR3 comprises 12 residues. Trimming removed 4 bases from V and 3 bases from J, with 7 bases in between. Germline V CDR1 and CDR2: SGHTS, YDEGEE. The CDR3 bases are TGTGCCAGCAGCCAGGACTACTATGGCTACACCTTC. This sequence encodes CASSQDYYGYTF.

The chain is built from TRBV10-3 and TRBJ1-1, with 10 bases identical to TRBD1. J lost 4 bases, V lost 4 bases, and 6 bases had no gene match. Germline CDR1 is ENHRY and CDR2 is SYGVKD. CDR3 length: 15 residues. The CDR3 sequence is CAISGGTGVGTEAFF. In nucleotides, the CDR3 is TGTGCCATCAGTGGAGGGACAGGGGTGGGCACTGAAGCTTTCTTT.

The rearrangement joins TRBV29-1 to TRBJ1-3; D remains ambiguous. Trimming pared 6 bases from V and 3 bases from J, leaving 6 bases between. CDR1 SQVTM and CDR2 ANQGSEA come from the germline V gene. The CDR3 runs 11 residues. The CDR3 DNA reads as TGCAGCGTGCAAGTTGGAAACACCATATATTTT. Its protein is CSVQVGNTIYF.

This rearrangement joins TRBV7-3 to TRBJ2-2; D remains ambiguous. Deletions cut 5 bases from V and 5 bases from J, with 9 bases between. The CDR3 length is 13 residues. Germline CDR1 is SGHTA and CDR2 is FQGTGA. The DNA of the CDR3 is TGTGCCAGCAGCCGAACTGAGACCGGGGAGCTGTTTTTT. It yields the protein CASSRTETGELFF.

The V gene is TRBV6-2 or TRBV6-3, the J gene TRBJ1-6; 8 bases fit TRBD1. The CDR3 loop spans 14 amino acids. Germline V gene data show CDR1 as MNHEY and CDR2 as SVGEGT. With 6 bases clipped from V and 6 bases from J, the junction kept 4 bases outside the gene matches. The CDR3 sequence is CASSQQGGNSPLHF. The CDR3 region has the DNA TGTGCCAGCAGCCAACAGGGGGGTAATTCACCCCTCCACTTT.

The genes are TRBV6-2 or TRBV6-3 and TRBJ2-2; 9 bases are a match to TRBD2. V was pared by 2 bases and J by 7 bases, with 8 bases of the junction left unmatched. This CDR3 has 16 residues. CDR1 and CDR2 from the germline V gene are MNHEY and SVGEGT. CDR3 nucleotides: TGTGCCAGCAGTTACGGAGCGGGGGGCCGTGGCGGGGAGCTGTTTTTT. Amino acids: CASSYGAGGRGGELFF.

CDR3 region: CASSQPTGDSGNTIYF. DNA for the CDR3: TGCGCCAGCAGCCAACCGACCGGAGACTCTGGAAACACCATATATTTT. This rearrangement joins TRBV4-1 to TRBJ1-3; D is unclear. Per the germline V gene, CDR1 is MGHRA and CDR2 is YSYEKL. V was cut by 2 bases and J by 0 bases, with 11 bases left in between. The CDR3 is 16 residues long.

This rearrangement joins TRBV12-3 or TRBV12-4 to TRBJ1-5; D is uncertain. The V gene lost 3 bases and the J gene lost 1 base, with 4 bases spanning the gap. This CDR3 has 13 amino acids. DNA of the CDR3: TGTGCCAGCAGTTTCGGGAGCAATCAGCCCCAGCATTTT. As protein: CASSFGSNQPQHF.

This rearrangement joins TRBV19 to TRBJ1-1; D is uncertain. Between the trimmed V and J ends, which lost 2 bases and 3 bases, there was a span of 10 bases. In germline, CDR1 is LNHDA, CDR2 SQIVND (reference sequence). This CDR3 is 14 amino acids long. The CDR3 region is CASSIQPSDTEAFF. CDR3 nucleotide sequence: TGTGCCAGTAGTATACAGCCCAGCGACACTGAAGCTTTCTTT. Looking up the rest from reference TRBV19 and TRBJ1-1 gives the full variable domain: DGGITQSPKYLFRKEGQNVTLSCEQNLNHDAMYWYRQDPGQGLRLIYYSQIVNDFQKGDIAEGYSVSREKKESFPLTVTSAQKNPTAFYLCASSIQPSDTEAFFGQGTRLTVV.